The 23 T cell receptor beta chains below come from one sample, sequenced in a study of shared T cell receptors in the human thymus. Using immunoSEQ multiplex PCR, the repertoire was profiled, and TCRdb retains in-frame clones only, with some absent. The sample has roughly 700,000 clones, approximately 90% seen once; the top ten hold 0.008% to 0.011%. This sample was also put to use in a study of human thymus T cells.

Sequencing input: thymocytes. Receptors were obtained from a boy younger than two with a congenital heart defect.

V gene TRBV13 combines with J gene TRBJ2-7, with D possibly TRBD2 on 5 matching bases. Trimming shortened V by 6 bases and J by 9 bases, and 15 bases separated the two germline ends. The CDR3 spans 12 residues. Germline V gene lookup returns CDR1 PRHDT and CDR2 FYEKMQ (reference sequence). The CDR3: CASRTDSSGQYF. Written as DNA, the CDR3 is TGTGCCAGCAGGACGGACTCCTCGGGGCAGTACTTC. The full variable domain, its missing parts supplied by reference TRBV13 and TRBJ2-7, is AAGVIQSPRHLIKEKRETATLKCYPIPRHDTVYWYQQGPGQDPQFLISFYEKMQSDKGSIPDRFSAQQFSDYHSELNMSSLELGDSALYFCASRTDSSGQYFGPGTRLTVT.

The rearrangement links TRBV30 to TRBJ2-2; D is possibly TRBD1 (5 bases). The CDR3 runs 15 residues. V was cut by 0 bases and J by 9 bases, with 17 bases left in between. The germline V gene has CDR1 GTSNPN and CDR2 SVGIG (reference sequence). CDR3 DNA: TGTGCCTGGAGTGTTAACGGACAAGCGCACAGGGAGCTGTTTTTT. This gives the protein CAWSVNGQAHRELFF.

A remark on this clone: The same CDR3 is also encoded by other DNA sequences in this sample. The chain links TRBV4-3 to TRBJ2-7; D may be TRBD2 (5 bases). Germline lookup yields CDR1 LGHNA and CDR2 YSLEER. Trimming shortened V by 0 bases and J by 7 bases, and 25 bases separated the two germline ends. This CDR3 has 18 amino acids. Written as DNA, the CDR3 is TGCGCCAGCAGCCAAGATCATATTCCTAGTTCTAGCAAGTATGAGCAGTACTTC. Its protein product is CASSQDHIPSSSKYEQYF.

The chain joins TRBV13 to TRBJ2-2; a possible D gene is TRBD1 (6 bases). V was clipped by 5 bases and J by 8 bases, with 33 bases between them. This CDR3 is built from 20 residues. The germline V gene has CDR1 PRHDT and CDR2 FYEKMQ (reference sequence). This CDR3 is CASSHPTGTPPNPLAGELFF. CDR3 DNA: TGTGCCAGCAGCCACCCGACAGGTACCCCACCTAACCCCCTGGCTGGGGAGCTGTTTTTT.

The chain combines TRBV19 with TRBJ2-7; 10 positions agree with TRBD1. Germline-derived CDR1 and CDR2 are LNHDA and SQIVND (reference sequence). V was clipped by 10 bases and J by 3 bases; unmatched bases: 12. CDR3 size: 15 residues. Here the CDR3 reads CATSAWGQGYYEQYF. CDR3 in DNA: TGTGCCACCTCAGCCTGGGGACAGGGGTACTACGAGCAGTACTTC.

V is TRBV4-1 and J is TRBJ2-3; TRBD1 matches 9 bases. Losses at the gene ends were 6 bases for V and 4 bases for J; bases not matched to a gene: 11. In germline, CDR1 is MGHRA, CDR2 YSYEKL. The length of the CDR3 is 16 residues. This CDR3 is CASSHPGQGCPDTQYF. The DNA of the CDR3 is TGCGCCAGCAGTCACCCCGGACAGGGGTGCCCAGATACGCAGTATTTT.

V is TRBV4-2 and J is TRBJ2-1; 9 bases align to TRBD2. Germline V lookup: CDR1 LGHNA, CDR2 YNFKEQ. V lost 4 bases and J lost 6; bases outside the gene matches: 10. This CDR3 contains 16 residues. The CDR3 nucleotides read TGTGCCAGCAGCCCTCCGGGACTAGCCCCTCTCAATGAGCAGTTCTTC. Amino acid sequence: CASSPPGLAPLNEQFF.

CDR3: CAWRGTMYNEQFF. DNA of the CDR3: TGTGCCTGGAGAGGGACTATGTACAATGAGCAGTTCTTC. This rearrangement joins TRBV30 to TRBJ2-1; 7 bases map to TRBD2. Germline lookup yields CDR1 GTSNPN and CDR2 SVGIG (reference sequence). With 3 bases clipped from V and 4 bases from J, the junction kept 3 bases outside the gene matches. There are 13 residues in the CDR3.

The chain combines TRBV9 with TRBJ2-7; D ambiguous. V was cut by 0 bases and J by 0 bases, with 10 bases left in between. The CDR3 length is 15 residues. Germline assignment: CDR1 SGDLS and CDR2 YYNGEE. The CDR3 DNA is TGTGCCAGCAGCGTAGGTGGGCCGGACTCCTACGAGCAGTACTTC. This codes for CASSVGGPDSYEQYF.

The CDR3 protein is CASSGYPGLAGGTRNEQYF. CDR3 in DNA: TGTGCCAGCAGCGGTTACCCGGGACTAGCGGGAGGAACTAGGAACGAGCAGTACTTC. The rearrangement links TRBV5-4 to TRBJ2-7; TRBD2 aligns across 15 bases. The CDR3 runs to 19 residues. Trimming at V came to 4 bases and at J to 5 bases, leaving 16 bases not matched to a gene. CDR1 is SGHNT and CDR2 is YYREEE in the germline V gene (reference sequence).

The J gene is TRBJ2-7, the V gene TRBV7-9, with a tentative D call TRBD1 (6 bases). V was cut by 6 bases and J by 4 bases, with 13 bases left in between. The germline V gene has CDR1 SEHNR and CDR2 FQNEAQ (reference sequence). This CDR3 spans 13 amino acids. This CDR3 reads CASRGLGGYEQYF. In DNA, the CDR3 is TGTGCCAGCAGGGGGCTAGGGGGATACGAGCAGTACTTC.

V usage is TRBV5-1 and J usage is TRBJ1-5; perhaps TRBD1 as D (6 bases). The CDR3 is 17 amino acids. Trimming cost V 0 bases and J 3 bases, with 16 bases left between them. Germline CDR1 is SGHRS and CDR2 is YFSETQ. DNA for the CDR3: TGCGCCAGCAGCTTGGGTCCGGCGAGGACAGTCAATCAGCCCCAGCATTTT. Amino acids: CASSLGPARTVNQPQHF.

V and J are TRBV19 and TRBJ1-2; TRBD1 aligns across 8 bases. Germline-derived CDR1 and CDR2 are LNHDA and SQIVND (reference sequence). With 5 bases clipped from V and 2 bases from J, the junction kept 7 bases outside the gene matches. The CDR3 sequence is 15 residues long. CDR3 protein: CASSPGQGENYGYTF. CDR3 DNA: TGTGCCAGTAGTCCCGGACAGGGTGAAAACTATGGCTACACCTTC.

The genes are TRBV5-1 and TRBJ2-1; no clear D. Germline CDR1 SGHRS, CDR2 YFSETQ. This CDR3 spans 12 amino acids. The germline V and J ends were trimmed by 2 bases and 7 bases, with 7 bases remaining between them. The CDR3 is CASSFGGNEQFF. CDR3 coding DNA: TGCGCCAGCAGCTTTGGCGGTAATGAGCAGTTCTTC.

The rearrangement uses TRBV7-2 and TRBJ2-3; D might be TRBD2 (6 bases). The CDR3 consists of 16 residues. Germline CDR1 is SGHTA and CDR2 is FQGNSA. V was trimmed by 4 bases and J by 6 bases, leaving 20 bases between them. The CDR3 coding sequence is TGTGCCAGCAGCTCAGGGTGGGAGCTGGGGAGGGATACGCAGTATTTT. It translates to CASSSGWELGRDTQYF.

The J gene is TRBJ2-3, the V gene TRBV27; weak D call: TRBD2 (6 bases). V was clipped by 5 bases and J by 1 base, with 19 bases between them. CDR1 and CDR2 from the germline V gene are MNHEY and SMNVEV (reference sequence). This CDR3 is built from 17 residues. The CDR3 region has the DNA TGTGCCAGCAGTCCGAGGGCTAGCGACGCTGGCACAGATACGCAGTATTTT. Protein sequence: CASSPRASDAGTDTQYF.

The chain carries TRBV7-9 and TRBJ2-7, with 11 bases that match TRBD1. V shed 4 bases and J 2 bases; nucleotides not matched to a gene: 13. Germline CDR1 reads SEHNR; CDR2 reads FQNEAQ (reference sequence). The length of the CDR3 is 18 residues. The CDR3: CASSSARGDRGAPYEQYF. The CDR3 DNA sequence: TGTGCCAGCAGCTCCGCCCGGGGGGACAGGGGGGCCCCCTACGAGCAGTACTTC.

The V call is TRBV6-1, the J call TRBJ2-2, with 7 nucleotides matching TRBD1. Losses at the gene ends were 3 bases for V and 6 bases for J; bases not matched to a gene: 4. The CDR3 has 14 residues. Germline lookup yields CDR1 MNHNS and CDR2 SASEGT. The CDR3 nucleotides read TGTGCCAGCAGTGACCCGACAGGGCCCGGGGAGCTGTTTTTT. Translating gives CASSDPTGPGELFF.

The rearrangement links TRBV27 to TRBJ2-7, with TRBD1 as a possible D gene (5 bases). The V end lost 6 bases, the J end lost 3 bases, and 18 bases lay between the germline ends. The CDR3 consists of 15 residues. CDR1 and CDR2 from the germline V gene are MNHEY and SMNVEV (reference sequence). The CDR3 DNA reads as TGTGCCAGCAGCAAAGACAGAGTAAGCCTCTACGAGCAGTACTTC. This translates into CASSKDRVSLYEQYF.

This chain uses TRBV15 with TRBJ2-7, with TRBD2 matching 9 bases. This CDR3 spans 14 amino acids. V dropped 1 base and J dropped 4; count of bases not matched to a gene: 2. From germline, CDR1 is LNHNV and CDR2 YYDKDF (reference sequence). The CDR3 DNA sequence: TGTGCCACCAGCAGAGCAGCGGGGGGATACGAGCAGTACTTC. Amino acids: CATSRAAGGYEQYF.

The chain links TRBV6-1 to TRBJ1-3; 7 bases line up with TRBD1. The CDR3 consists of 13 residues. With V trimmed by 5 bases and J by 8 bases, 6 bases remained unmatched. Germline loops: CDR1 MNHNS, CDR2 SASEGT. The DNA of the CDR3 is TGTGCCAGCAGTCCCGGACAGGAAGACACCATATATTTT. Residues: CASSPGQEDTIYF.

This clone was observed a handful of times. The chain combines TRBV29-1 with TRBJ2-6; weak D call: TRBD1 (6 bases). This CDR3 comprises 14 residues. CDR1 SQVTM and CDR2 ANQGSEA come from the germline V gene. Trimming pared 6 bases from V and 6 bases from J, leaving 15 bases between. CDR3 region: CSVSRQAPANVLTF. The CDR3 region has the DNA TGCAGCGTCTCCCGACAGGCCCCGGCCAACGTCCTGACTTTC.

The chain joins TRBV4-3 to TRBJ1-3, with TRBD1 identical over 7 bases. Trimming at V came to 0 bases and at J to 0 bases, leaving 11 bases not matched to a gene. CDR1 and CDR2 (germline): LGHNA, YSLEER. This CDR3 region has 19 residues. The CDR3 loop is CASSQDGATGIGSGNTIYF. The CDR3 DNA reads as TGCGCCAGCAGCCAAGATGGGGCGACAGGGATCGGCTCTGGAAACACCATATATTTT.